The clone carrying this TCR beta chain was recorded a few times. The antigen remains undetermined. Sequenced by immunoSEQ multiplex PCR; TCRdb stores in-frame clones only, minus some. The sample holds around 64,000 clones, 85% to 90% seen once. CDR3 length: 15 residues. Per germline, CDR1 LNHNV and CDR2 YYDKDF (reference sequence). V was pared by 6 bases and J by 2 bases, with 14 bases between. The sample belongs to a study of OX40 agonist ivuxolimab in advanced cancers. Study-level information: Melanoma, hepatocellular carcinoma, head and neck or renal cell cancer occurred in dose-escalation patients. General study points: CD4+ and CD8+ blood T cells expanded clonally by week 6 at 0.1 to 3.0 mg/kg.

The gene calls are TRBV15 and TRBJ1-5; no clear D gene. Specimen: CD4+ or CD8+ T cells sorted from blood, collected in a trial of the OX40 agonist ivuxolimab. The sequence derives from an adult with an advanced solid tumor such as melanoma, head and neck, liver or kidney cancer. CDR3 nucleotides: TGTGCCACCAGACCCCCCGGGGTCGGCAATCAGCCCCAGCATTTT. It specifies CATRPPGVGNQPQHF.